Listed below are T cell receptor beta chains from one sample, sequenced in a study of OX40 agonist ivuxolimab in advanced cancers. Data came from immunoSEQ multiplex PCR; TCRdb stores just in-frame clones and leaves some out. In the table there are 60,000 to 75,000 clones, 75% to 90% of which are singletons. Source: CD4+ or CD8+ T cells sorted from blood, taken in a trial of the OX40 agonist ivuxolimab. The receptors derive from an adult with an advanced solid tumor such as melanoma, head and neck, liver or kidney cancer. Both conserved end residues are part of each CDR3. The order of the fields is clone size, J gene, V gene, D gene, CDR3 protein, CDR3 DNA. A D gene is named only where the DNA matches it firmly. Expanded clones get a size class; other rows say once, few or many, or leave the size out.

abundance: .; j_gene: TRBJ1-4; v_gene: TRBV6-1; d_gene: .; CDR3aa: CASSEVQDNEKLFF; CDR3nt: TGTGCCAGCAGTGAAGTACAGGATAATGAAAAACTGTTTTTT
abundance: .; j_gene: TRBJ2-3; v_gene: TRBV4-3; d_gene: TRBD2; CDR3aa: CASSFSGDASDTQYF; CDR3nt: TGCGCCAGCAGCTTTAGCGGGGATGCAAGTGATACGCAGTATTTT
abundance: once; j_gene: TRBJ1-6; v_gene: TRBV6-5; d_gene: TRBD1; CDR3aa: CASSLDRGNSPLHF; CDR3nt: TGTGCCAGCAGCCTGGACAGGGGGAATTCACCCCTCCACTTT
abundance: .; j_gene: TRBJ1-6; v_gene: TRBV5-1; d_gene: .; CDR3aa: CASSPLGENSPLHF; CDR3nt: TGCGCCAGCAGCCCCCTGGGGGAGAATTCACCCCTCCACTTT
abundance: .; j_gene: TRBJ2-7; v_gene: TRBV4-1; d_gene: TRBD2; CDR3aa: CASSQRGGGPPSSEQYF; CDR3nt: TGCGCCAGCAGCCAAAGAGGCGGGGGGCCTCCCTCGAGTGAGCAGTACTTC
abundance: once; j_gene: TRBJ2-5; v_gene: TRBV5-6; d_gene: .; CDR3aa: CASSLNTARVPYF; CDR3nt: TGTGCCAGCAGCTTAAATACCGCTCGAGTCCCGTACTTC
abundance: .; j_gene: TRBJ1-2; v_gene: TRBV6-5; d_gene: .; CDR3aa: CASSYTEGSGYTF; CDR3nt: TGTGCCAGCAGCTACACAGAGGGGAGTGGCTACACCTTC
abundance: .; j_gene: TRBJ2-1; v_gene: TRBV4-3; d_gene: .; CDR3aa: CASSLFGAGSSYNEQFF; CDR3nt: TGCGCCAGCAGCCTTTTTGGGGCGGGGAGCTCCTACAATGAGCAGTTCTTC
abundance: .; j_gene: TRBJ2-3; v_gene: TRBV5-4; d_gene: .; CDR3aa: CTSSLESGAQYF; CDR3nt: TGTACCAGCAGCTTGGAAAGCGGAGCGCAGTATTTT
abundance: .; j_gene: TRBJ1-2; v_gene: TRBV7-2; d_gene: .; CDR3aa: CASSLGRQANFYGYTF; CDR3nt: TGTGCCAGCAGCTTAGGTCGGCAGGCGAACTTCTATGGCTACACCTTC
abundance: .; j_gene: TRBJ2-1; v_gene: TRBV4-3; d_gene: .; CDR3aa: CASSPYPTEHNEQFF; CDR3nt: TGCGCCAGCAGCCCCTACCCGACAGAGCACAATGAGCAGTTCTTC
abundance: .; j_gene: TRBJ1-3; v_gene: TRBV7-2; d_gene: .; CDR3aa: CASSSNRVAIYF; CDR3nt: TGTGCCAGCAGCTCGAACAGGGTCGCCATATATTTT
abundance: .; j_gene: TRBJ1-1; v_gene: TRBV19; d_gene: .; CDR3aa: CAQTEAFF; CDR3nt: TGTGCGCAGACAGAAGCTTTCTTT
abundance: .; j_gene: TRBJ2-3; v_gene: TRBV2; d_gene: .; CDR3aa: CAGRTGSTDTQYF; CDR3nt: TGTGCCGGACGGACGGGAAGCACAGATACGCAGTATTTT
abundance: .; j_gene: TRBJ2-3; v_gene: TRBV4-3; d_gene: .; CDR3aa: CASSQVGNGADTQYF; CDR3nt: TGCGCCAGCAGCCAAGTTGGGAACGGGGCAGATACGCAGTATTTT
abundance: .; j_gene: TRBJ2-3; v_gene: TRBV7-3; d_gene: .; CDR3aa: CASSLDGSTNTQYF; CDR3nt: TGTGCCAGCAGCTTAGATGGCTCGACAAATACGCAGTATTTT
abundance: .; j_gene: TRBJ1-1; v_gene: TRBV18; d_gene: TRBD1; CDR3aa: CASSPVGTGTGNTEAFF; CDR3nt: TGTGCCAGCTCACCGGTTGGAACAGGGACAGGGAATACTGAAGCTTTCTTT
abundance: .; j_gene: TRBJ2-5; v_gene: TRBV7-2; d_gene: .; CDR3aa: CASSLEMGQETQYF; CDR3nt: TGTGCCAGCAGCTTAGAAATGGGACAAGAGACCCAGTACTTC
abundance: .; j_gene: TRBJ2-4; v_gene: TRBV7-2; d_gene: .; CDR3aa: CASSSSRGSGKNIQYF; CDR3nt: TGTGCCAGCAGCTCGAGCAGGGGATCGGGCAAAAACATTCAGTACTTC
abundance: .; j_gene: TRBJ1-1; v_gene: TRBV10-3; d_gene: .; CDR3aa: CAISASGKNTEAFF; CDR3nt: TGTGCCATCAGTGCCTCAGGGAAGAACACTGAAGCTTTCTTT
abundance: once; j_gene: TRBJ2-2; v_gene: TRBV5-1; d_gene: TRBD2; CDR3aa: CASSPFELAGGTGELFF; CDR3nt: TGCGCCAGCAGCCCCTTCGAACTAGCGGGGGGCACCGGGGAGCTGTTTTTT
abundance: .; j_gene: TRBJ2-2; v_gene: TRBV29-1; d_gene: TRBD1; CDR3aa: CSVEAPGGWAGELFF; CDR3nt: TGCAGCGTTGAGGCGCCAGGGGGATGGGCCGGGGAGCTGTTTTTT
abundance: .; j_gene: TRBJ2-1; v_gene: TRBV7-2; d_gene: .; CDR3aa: CASSLRVLSSYNEQFF; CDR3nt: TGTGCCAGCAGCTTACGCGTACTCAGCTCCTACAATGAGCAGTTCTTC
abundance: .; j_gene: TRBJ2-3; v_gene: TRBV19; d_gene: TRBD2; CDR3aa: CASSIGPGLGSVYF; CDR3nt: TGTGCCAGTAGTATAGGTCCGGGACTAGGTTCTGTGTATTTT
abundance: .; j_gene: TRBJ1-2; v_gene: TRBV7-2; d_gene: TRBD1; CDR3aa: CASSSIRTGSYGYTF; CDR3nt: TGTGCCAGCAGCTCAATTAGGACAGGGTCCTATGGCTACACCTTC
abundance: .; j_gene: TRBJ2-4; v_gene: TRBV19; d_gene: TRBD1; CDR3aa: CASSPGQGGFVIQYF; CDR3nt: TGTGCCAGTAGTCCGGGACAGGGGGGCTTCGTCATTCAGTACTTC
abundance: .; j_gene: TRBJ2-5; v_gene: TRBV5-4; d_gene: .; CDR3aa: CASSSGGFQETQYF; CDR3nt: TGTGCCAGCAGCTCCGGAGGGTTTCAAGAGACCCAGTACTTC
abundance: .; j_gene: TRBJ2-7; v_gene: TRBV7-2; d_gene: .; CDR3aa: CASSLGGVSAYEQYF; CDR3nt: TGTGCCAGCAGCTTAGGGGGGGTCAGCGCCTACGAGCAGTACTTC
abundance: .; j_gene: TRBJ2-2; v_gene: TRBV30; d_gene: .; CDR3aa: CAWSVQVTGELFF; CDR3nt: TGTGCCTGGAGTGTACAGGTGACCGGGGAGCTGTTTTTT
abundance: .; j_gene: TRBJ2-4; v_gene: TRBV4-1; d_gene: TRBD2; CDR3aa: CASSQRSSGGPAKNIQYF; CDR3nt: TGCGCCAGCAGCCAAAGGAGTAGCGGGGGCCCAGCCAAAAACATTCAGTACTTC
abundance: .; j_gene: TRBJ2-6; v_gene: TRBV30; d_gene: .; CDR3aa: CAWTISGANVLTF; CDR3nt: TGTGCCTGGACTATCTCTGGGGCCAACGTCCTGACTTTC
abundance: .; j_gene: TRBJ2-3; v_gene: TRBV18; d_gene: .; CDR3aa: CASSPSPDTQYF; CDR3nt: TGTGCCAGCTCACCGAGTCCAGATACGCAGTATTTT
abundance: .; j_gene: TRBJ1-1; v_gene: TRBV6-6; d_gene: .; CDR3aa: CASNQRGENTEAFF; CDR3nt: TGTGCCAGCAACCAAAGGGGAGAGAACACTGAAGCTTTCTTT
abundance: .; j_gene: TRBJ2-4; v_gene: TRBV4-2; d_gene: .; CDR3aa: CASSHRGVAKNIQYF; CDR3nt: TGTGCCAGCAGCCATAGAGGGGTAGCCAAAAACATTCAGTACTTC
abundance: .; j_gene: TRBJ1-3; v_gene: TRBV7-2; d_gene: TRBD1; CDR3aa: CASSLNPTGQGIGNTIYF; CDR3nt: TGTGCCAGCAGCTTGAACCCCACGGGACAGGGGATTGGAAACACCATATATTTT
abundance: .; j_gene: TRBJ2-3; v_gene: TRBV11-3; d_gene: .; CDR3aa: CASSLGGSGHTTQYF; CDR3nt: TGTGCCAGCAGCTTAGGCGGTAGCGGTCATACTACGCAGTATTTT
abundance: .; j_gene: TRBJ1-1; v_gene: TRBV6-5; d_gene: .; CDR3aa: CASSYSAGQEAFF; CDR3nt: TGTGCCAGCAGTTACTCGGCAGGGCAGGAGGCTTTCTTT
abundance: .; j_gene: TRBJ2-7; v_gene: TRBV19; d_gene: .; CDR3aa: CASSSRSRSAYEQYF; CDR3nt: TGTGCCAGTAGTAGTAGGAGTAGGAGCGCCTACGAGCAGTACTTC
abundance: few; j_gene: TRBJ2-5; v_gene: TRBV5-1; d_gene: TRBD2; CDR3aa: CASSFSKGGGQETQYF; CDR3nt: TGCGCCAGCAGCTTTTCTAAGGGCGGGGGGCAAGAGACCCAGTACTTC
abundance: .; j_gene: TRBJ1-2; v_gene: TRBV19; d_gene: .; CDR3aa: CASHPDRKNNYGYTF; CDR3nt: TGTGCCAGCCATCCCGACAGGAAGAATAACTATGGCTACACCTTC
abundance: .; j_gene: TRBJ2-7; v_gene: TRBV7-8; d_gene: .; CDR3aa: CASSSPSGSENEQYF; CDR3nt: TGTGCCAGCAGCTCACCGTCGGGATCAGAAAACGAGCAGTACTTC
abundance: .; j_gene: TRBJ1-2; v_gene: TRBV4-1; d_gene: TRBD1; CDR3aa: CASSQVDFVGTANYDYTF; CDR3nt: TGCGCCAGCAGCCAAGTGGATTTCGTTGGGACAGCTAACTATGACTACACCTTC
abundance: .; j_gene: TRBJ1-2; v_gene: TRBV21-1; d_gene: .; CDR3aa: CASSNSNRDRSFLGSNKYGYTF; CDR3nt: TGTGCCAGCAGCAACTCTAACCGGGACAGGAGTTTTCTTGGGAGTAATAAGTATGGCTACACCTTC